Listed below are T cell receptor delta chains from one sample, sequenced in a study of gamma-delta T cells after stem cell transplantation. TCRdb called clones anew from the RT-PCR reads with CATT. The data show just under 2,500 delta-chain clones, with around 21% seen just once and roughly 24% held by the top ten. The sample comprised gamma-delta T cells. The receptors stem from a human donor. It is not recorded whose cells these are; they may come from a transplant donor. CDR3s include the opening cysteine and the closing phenylalanine or tryptophan. The D gene is left open where the match is weak. Clone size is shown for a subset of rows, as once, few, many or a class of expanded clone.

len: 16; v_gene: TRDV1; j_gene: TRDJ1; abundance: -; d_gene: -; CDR3aa: CALGDALLGYTDKLIF; CDR3nt: TGTGCTCTTGGGGACGCCCTCCTCGGGTACACCGATAAACTCATCTTT
len: 17; v_gene: TRDV1; j_gene: TRDJ1; abundance: large; d_gene: TRDD3; CDR3aa: CALGPLILGVYPDKLIF; CDR3nt: TGTGCTCTTGGACCCCTCATACTGGGGGTCTATCCCGATAAACTCATCTTT
len: 19; v_gene: TRDV1; j_gene: TRDJ1; abundance: few; d_gene: TRDD3; CDR3aa: CALGETLHMYWGIRGKLIF; CDR3nt: TGTGCTCTTGGGGAAACACTTCACATGTACTGGGGGATACGAGGTAAACTCATCTTT
len: 23; v_gene: TRDV1; j_gene: TRDJ1; abundance: few; d_gene: TRDD3; CDR3aa: CALGDLVFFPWGIRQPPTDKLIF; CDR3nt: TGTGCTCTTGGGGACCTCGTCTTCTTTCCCTGGGGGATACGCCAACCTCCCACCGATAAACTCATCTTT
len: 26; v_gene: TRDV1; j_gene: TRDJ1; abundance: few; d_gene: TRDD3; CDR3aa: CALGELVGPLRLYWGIPPVLTDKLIF; CDR3nt: TGTGCTCTTGGGGAACTAGTTGGCCCTCTCAGACTGTACTGGGGGATACCTCCCGTGTTAACCGATAAACTCATCTTT
len: 21; v_gene: TRDV1; j_gene: TRDJ1; abundance: few; d_gene: TRDD3; CDR3aa: CALGELESITVVLGDTDKLIF; CDR3nt: TGTGCTCTTGGGGAACTAGAATCCATCACAGTGGTACTGGGGGATACCGATAAACTCATCTTT
len: 20; v_gene: TRDV3; j_gene: TRDJ1; abundance: -; d_gene: TRDD3; CDR3aa: CAFPSYYLSMGDTVDDKLIF; CDR3nt: TGTGCCTTCCCTTCCTACTATCTTTCTATGGGGGATACGGTAGACGATAAACTCATCTTT
len: 21; v_gene: TRDV2; j_gene: TRDJ1; abundance: -; d_gene: -; CDR3aa: CACDTVFLRFGGRIHTDKHIF; CDR3nt: TGTGCCTGTGACACCGTCTTCCTACGATTTGGGGGACGAATACACACCGATAAACACATCTTT
len: 21; v_gene: TRDV1; j_gene: TRDJ1; abundance: -; d_gene: TRDD3; CDR3aa: CALGERSRRNSYSGGSAKLIF; CDR3nt: TGTGCTCTTGGGGAAAGGTCTAGGAGAAATTCCTACTCTGGGGGATCTGCTAAACTCATCTTT
len: 24; v_gene: TRAV29/DV5; j_gene: TRDJ1; abundance: -; d_gene: TRDD3; CDR3aa: CAATCFPPVSFTGGLRVHTDKLIF; CDR3nt: TGTGCAGCAACCTGTTTCCCACCCGTCTCATTTACTGGGGGGCTTCGGGTTCACACCGATAAACTCATCTTT
len: 18; v_gene: TRDV2; j_gene: TRDJ1; abundance: few; d_gene: -; CDR3aa: CACDTLLGRGEPTDKLIF; CDR3nt: TGTGCCTGTGACACACTACTGGGTCGGGGCGAACCCACCGATAAACTCATCTTT
len: 23; v_gene: TRDV1; j_gene: TRDJ1; abundance: -; d_gene: TRDD3; CDR3aa: CALGELLLGLRRTLGDPPDKLIF; CDR3nt: TGTGCTCTTGGGGAACTCCTACTAGGCCTTCGCCGTACCCTGGGGGATCCCCCCGATAAACTCATCTTT
len: 20; v_gene: TRDV1; j_gene: TRDJ1; abundance: -; d_gene: TRDD2; CDR3aa: CALGVPSYPWWGLRPDKLIF; CDR3nt: TGTGCTCTTGGGGTACCTTCCTACCCGTGGTGGGGCCTCAGGCCCGATAAACTCATCTTT
len: 18; v_gene: TRDV1; j_gene: TRDJ1; abundance: -; d_gene: TRDD3; CDR3aa: CALGGTRLYWGTTDNLIF; CDR3nt: TGTGCTCTTGGGGGTACCAGGCTTTACTGGGGGACAACCGATAACCTCATCTTT
len: 21; v_gene: TRDV1; j_gene: TRDJ1; abundance: few; d_gene: TRDD3; CDR3aa: CALGAPYLPTGHWGILDKLIF; CDR3nt: TGTGCTCTTGGGGCCCCGTACCTTCCTACCGGTCACTGGGGGATACTCGATAAACTCATCTTT
len: 20; v_gene: TRDV2; j_gene: TRDJ1; abundance: -; d_gene: TRDD3; CDR3aa: CACEGLGAIIESVGTDTLIF; CDR3nt: TGTGCCTGTGAAGGACTGGGGGCTATAATTGAATCGGTTGGCACCGATACACTCATCTTT
len: 22; v_gene: TRDV1; j_gene: TRDJ1; abundance: few; d_gene: TRDD3; CDR3aa: CALGELGRLYWGIRPYTDKLIF; CDR3nt: TGTGCTCTTGGGGAACTGGGGAGGCTTTACTGGGGGATACGCCCGTACACCGATAAACTCATCTTT
len: 15; v_gene: TRDV1; j_gene: TRDJ1; abundance: medium-sized; d_gene: -; CDR3aa: CALGGYYLLPDKLIF; CDR3nt: TGTGCTCTTGGGGGTTACTACCTCCTCCCCGATAAACTCATCTTT
len: 14; v_gene: TRDV1; j_gene: TRDJ1; abundance: -; d_gene: TRDD3; CDR3aa: CALADWGITDKLIF; CDR3nt: TGTGCTCTTGCGGACTGGGGGATAACCGATAAACTCATCTTT